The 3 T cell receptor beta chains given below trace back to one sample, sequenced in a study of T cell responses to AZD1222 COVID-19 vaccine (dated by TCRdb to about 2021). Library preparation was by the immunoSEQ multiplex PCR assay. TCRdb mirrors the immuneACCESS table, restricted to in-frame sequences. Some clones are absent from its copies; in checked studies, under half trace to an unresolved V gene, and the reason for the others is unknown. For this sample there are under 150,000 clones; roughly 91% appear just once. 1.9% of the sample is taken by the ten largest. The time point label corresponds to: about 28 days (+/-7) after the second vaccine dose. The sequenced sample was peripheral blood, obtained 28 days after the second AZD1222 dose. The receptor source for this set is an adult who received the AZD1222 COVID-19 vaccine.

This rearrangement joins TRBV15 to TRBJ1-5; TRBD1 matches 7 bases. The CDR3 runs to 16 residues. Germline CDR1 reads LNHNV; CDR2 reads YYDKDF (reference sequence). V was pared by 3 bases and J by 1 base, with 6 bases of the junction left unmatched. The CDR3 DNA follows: TGTGCCACCAGCAGCCCCCTCAGGGGGAGCAATCAGCCCCAGCATTTT. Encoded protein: CATSSPLRGSNQPQHF. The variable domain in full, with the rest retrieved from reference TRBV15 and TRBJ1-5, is DAMVIQNPRYQVTQFGKPVTLSCSQTLNHNVMYWYQQKSSQAPKLLFHYYDKDFNNEADTPDNFQSRRPNTSFCFLDIRSPGLGDTAMYLCATSSPLRGSNQPQHFGDGTRLSIL.

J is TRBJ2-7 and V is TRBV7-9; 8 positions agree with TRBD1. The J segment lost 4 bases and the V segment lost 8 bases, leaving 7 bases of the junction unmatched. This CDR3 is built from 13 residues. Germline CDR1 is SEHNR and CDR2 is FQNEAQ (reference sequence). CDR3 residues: CASGGTGKYEQYF. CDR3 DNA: TGTGCCAGCGGAGGGACAGGCAAATACGAGCAGTACTTC.

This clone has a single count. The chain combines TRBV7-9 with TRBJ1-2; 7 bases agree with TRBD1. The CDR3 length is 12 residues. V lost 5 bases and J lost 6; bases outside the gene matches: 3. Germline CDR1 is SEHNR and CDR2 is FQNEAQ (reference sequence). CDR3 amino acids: CASSGTENGYTF. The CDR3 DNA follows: TGTGCCAGCAGCGGGACAGAAAATGGCTACACCTTC.